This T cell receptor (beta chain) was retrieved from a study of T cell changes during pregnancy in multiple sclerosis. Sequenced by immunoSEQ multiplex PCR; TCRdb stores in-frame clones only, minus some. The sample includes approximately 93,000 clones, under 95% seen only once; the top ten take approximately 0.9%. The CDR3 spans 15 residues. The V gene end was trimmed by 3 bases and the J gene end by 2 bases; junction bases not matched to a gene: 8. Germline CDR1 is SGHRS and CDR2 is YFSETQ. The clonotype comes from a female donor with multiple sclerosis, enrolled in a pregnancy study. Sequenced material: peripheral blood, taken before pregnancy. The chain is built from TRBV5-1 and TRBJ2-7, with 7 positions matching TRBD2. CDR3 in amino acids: CASSSQGGPAYEQYF. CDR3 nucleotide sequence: TGCGCCAGCAGCTCCCAGGGAGGGCCGGCCTACGAGCAGTACTTC. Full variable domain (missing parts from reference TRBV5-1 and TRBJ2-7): KAGVTQTPRYLIKTRGQQVTLSCSPISGHRSVSWYQQTPGQGLQFLFEYFSETQRNKGNFPGRFSGRQFSNSRSEMNVSTLELGDSALYLCASSSQGGPAYEQYFGPGTRLTVT.